Listed below are T cell receptor beta chains from one sample, sequenced in a study of T cells in localized non-small cell lung cancer. Measured with immunoSEQ multiplex PCR; TCRdb has only the in-frame clones, and not every one. The sample lists about 83,000 clones, approximately 80% seen once, with about a tenth in the top ten. The source was peripheral blood, collected before any cancer treatment. The source is a female donor at least 60 years old with stage I lung adenocarcinoma. Each CDR3 is given with its conserved first and last residue. The order of the fields is CDR3 protein, clone size, V gene, J gene. Size tells how often a clone was seen (once, few, many) or the class of an expanded clone, and some rows leave it out.

CASTHRDIDNSPLHF	few	TRBV7-2	TRBJ1-6
CASSQGLASGELFF	few	TRBV4-1	TRBJ2-2
CASSEQGMGQPQHF	NA	TRBV6-1	TRBJ1-5
CASSPGLAGNEQFF	NA	TRBV11-1	TRBJ2-1
CASRTTGTFTGELFF	NA	TRBV27	TRBJ2-2
CASRQDRSSGNTIYF	NA	TRBV6-1	TRBJ1-3
CASSRLGGSTDTQYF	NA	TRBV13	TRBJ2-3
CASSRTGSTEAFF	NA	TRBV19	TRBJ1-1
CASSRDFAGELFF	NA	TRBV6-1	TRBJ2-2
CASSVLGEIGTDTQYF	NA	TRBV9	TRBJ2-3
CASSLGGVGNEQFF	NA	TRBV7-9	TRBJ2-1
CASSLWGRSTETQYF	NA	TRBV5-1	TRBJ2-5
CASRSKGLAGVNTQYF	NA	TRBV6-6	TRBJ2-3
CASSRQGGVSYEQYF	NA	TRBV7-9	TRBJ2-7
CAISEELAGEQFF	few	TRBV10-3	TRBJ2-1
CASSPQDGMNTEAFF	NA	TRBV6-6	TRBJ1-1
CASSPSGGEQFF	NA	TRBV7-3	TRBJ2-1
CASSSGRRNSPLHF	NA	TRBV28	TRBJ1-6
CASSEEEQSNQPQHF	few	TRBV2	TRBJ1-5
CASGSTAGSSYNEQFF	NA	TRBV12-5	TRBJ2-1
CASAQGYEKLFF	NA	TRBV18	TRBJ1-4
CAWSDPGANVLTF	NA	TRBV30	TRBJ2-6
CASSIGQGSRETQYF	NA	TRBV19	TRBJ2-5
CASSLGLAGSGANVLTF	NA	TRBV7-9	TRBJ2-6
CASSPLLGTSGGGDTQYF	NA	TRBV7-3	TRBJ2-3
CASSPLAGLAGVNEQFF	NA	TRBV28	TRBJ2-1
CASSLKLQGAGDYEQYF	NA	TRBV5-1	TRBJ2-7
CASSHSPTGELFF	NA	TRBV5-1	TRBJ2-2
CASSLGGTSNEQFF	NA	TRBV7-2	TRBJ2-1
CASSLSGTPGANYGYTF	NA	TRBV5-1	TRBJ1-2
CASSLTGDSYEQYF	NA	TRBV27	TRBJ2-7
CASTRSVIIGANVLTF	NA	TRBV27	TRBJ2-6
CASSLENWTGCTF	NA	TRBV5-1	TRBJ1-2
CAGKPGLRSDTQYF	NA	TRBV30	TRBJ2-3
CASSQGPAYNEQFF	NA	TRBV6-6	TRBJ2-1
CASSLAIVSTGELFF	NA	TRBV5-8	TRBJ2-2
CASSLMTSGSTDTQYF	NA	TRBV5-4	TRBJ2-3
CAWHTGGLSSPLHF	NA	TRBV30	TRBJ1-6